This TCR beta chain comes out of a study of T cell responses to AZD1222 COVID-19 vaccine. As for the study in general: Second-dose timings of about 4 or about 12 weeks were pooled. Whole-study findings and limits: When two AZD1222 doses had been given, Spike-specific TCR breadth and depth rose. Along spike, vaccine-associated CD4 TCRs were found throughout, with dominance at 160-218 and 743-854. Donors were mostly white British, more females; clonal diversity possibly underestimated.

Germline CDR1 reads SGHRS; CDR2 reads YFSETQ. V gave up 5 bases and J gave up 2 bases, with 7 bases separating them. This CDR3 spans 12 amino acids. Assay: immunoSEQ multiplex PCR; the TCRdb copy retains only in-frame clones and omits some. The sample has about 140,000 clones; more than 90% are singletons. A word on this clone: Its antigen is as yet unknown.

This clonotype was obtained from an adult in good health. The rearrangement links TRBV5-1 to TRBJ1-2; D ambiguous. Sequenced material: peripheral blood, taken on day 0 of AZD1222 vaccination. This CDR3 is CASRHENYGYTF. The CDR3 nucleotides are TGCGCCAGCAGACACGAGAACTATGGCTACACCTTC.